This passage covers 32 T cell receptor beta chains from one sample sequenced in a study of blood T cell repertoires in COVID-19. The repertoire was sequenced with immunoSEQ multiplex PCR; TCRdb's copy has only in-frame clones and lacks some. The sample yields some 45,000 clones, 75% to 95% seen once. Sequencing used peripheral blood. Receptor source: a man between 65 and 80 years old with active COVID-19.

The chain uses TRBV3-1 (or the pseudogene TRBV3-2) and TRBJ1-4; 7 nucleotides line up with TRBD1. Germline assignment: CDR1 LGHDT and CDR2 YNNKEL (reference sequence). The CDR3 is made up of 17 amino acids. V gave up 0 bases and J gave up 7 bases; unmatched junction bases: 11. This CDR3 is CASSQEGTVATGEKLFF. CDR3 nucleotides: TGTGCCAGCAGCCAAGAGGGGACAGTCGCAACGGGTGAAAAACTGTTTTTT.

The CDR3 DNA is TGTGCCAGCTCACAGGAGCGTAGTGCTGAAGCTTTCTTT. It translates to CASSQERSAEAFF. This chain uses TRBV18 with TRBJ1-1; no firm D call. V was cut by 4 bases and J by 6 bases, with 12 bases left in between. The CDR3 is 13 amino acids. Germline V gene lookup returns CDR1 KGHSH and CDR2 LQKENI. Together with reference TRBV18 and TRBJ1-1, the CDR3 gives the full variable domain: NAGVMQNPRHLVRRRGQEARLRCSPMKGHSHVYWYRQLPEEGLKFMVYLQKENIIDESGMPKERFSAEFPKEGPSILRIQQVVRGDSAAYFCASSQERSAEAFFGQGTRLTVV.

This clone was seen a handful of times. This chain connects TRBV7-2 to TRBJ2-7; D is perhaps TRBD1 (5 bases). V was shortened by 0 bases and J by 5 bases, with 8 bases between the two germline ends. Germline assignment: CDR1 SGHTA and CDR2 FQGNSA. The length of the CDR3 is 13 residues. The CDR3 bases are TGTGCCAGCAGCTTAGCGCCAGGGCACGAGCAGTACTTC. This encodes CASSLAPGHEQYF.

The chain couples TRBV14 to TRBJ2-1; 12 positions agree with TRBD1. Germline assignment: CDR1 SGHDN and CDR2 FVKESK. The ends lost 5 bases at V and 7 bases at J; junction bases unmatched: 9. CDR3 length: 16 residues. CDR3: CASSFRPGQGANEQFF. CDR3 in DNA: TGTGCCAGCAGCTTTAGGCCGGGACAGGGGGCGAATGAGCAGTTCTTC.

V and J are TRBV7-2 and TRBJ2-7; D may be TRBD1 (5 bases). Germline assignment: CDR1 SGHTA and CDR2 FQGNSA. The CDR3 is made up of 13 amino acids. Trimming left V 5 bases short and J 2 bases short, with 10 bases between. The CDR3 here is CASSPGITYEQYF. The CDR3 DNA reads as TGTGCCAGCAGCCCAGGGATCACCTACGAGCAGTACTTC.

This clone was counted a single time. The J gene is TRBJ2-3, the V gene TRBV7-9; D gene ambiguous. V shed 2 bases and J shed 2 bases, with 8 bases lying between them. The CDR3 spans 14 residues. CDR1 is SEHNR and CDR2 is FQNEAQ in the germline V gene (reference sequence). The CDR3 sequence: CASSLSSSTDTQYF. In DNA, the CDR3 is TGTGCCAGCAGCTTAAGTAGTTCCACAGATACGCAGTATTTT.

The V gene is TRBV3-1 (or the pseudogene TRBV3-2), the J gene TRBJ2-7; a weak D match, TRBD2 (5 bases). Per germline, CDR1 LGHDT and CDR2 YNNKEL (reference sequence). The V end was cut by 6 bases, the J end by 4 bases, with 10 bases between. The CDR3 covers 12 residues. CDR3 region: CASSPGSYEQYF. The CDR3 DNA sequence: TGTGCCAGCAGTCCGGGGTCATACGAGCAGTACTTC.

The chain uses TRBV7-9 and TRBJ1-1; 7 positions match TRBD1. Germline CDR1 SEHNR, CDR2 FQNEAQ (reference sequence). The CDR3 runs to 15 residues. The J segment lost 5 bases and the V segment lost 5 bases, leaving 11 bases of the junction unmatched. CDR3 region: CASSDGQARGTEAFF. In DNA form, the CDR3 reads TGTGCCAGCAGCGACGGACAGGCCCGAGGGACTGAAGCTTTCTTT.

This clone came up a few times. The chain links TRBV7-9 to TRBJ1-2; D uncertain. In germline, CDR1 is SEHNR, CDR2 FQNEAQ (reference sequence). The CDR3 totals 15 residues. V was clipped by 5 bases and J by 0 bases, with 13 bases between them. The CDR3 is CASSPSLTPNYGYTF. CDR3 sequence (DNA): TGTGCCAGCAGCCCCAGTTTGACACCTAACTATGGCTACACCTTC.

This rearrangement joins TRBV5-1 to TRBJ2-5; 8 nucleotides match TRBD1. With 4 bases clipped from V and 4 bases from J, the junction kept 6 bases outside the gene matches. Germline-derived CDR1 and CDR2 are SGHRS and YFSETQ. CDR3 length: 14 residues. The CDR3 coding sequence is TGCGCCAGCAGCCACGACAGGGGTGGAGAGACCCAGTACTTC. Protein product: CASSHDRGGETQYF.

This chain links TRBV6-2 or TRBV6-3 with TRBJ2-5; D is undetermined. Germline assignment: CDR1 MNHEY and CDR2 SVGEGT. The V end was cut by 2 bases, the J end by 4 bases, with 8 bases between. This CDR3 spans 13 amino acids. The CDR3 DNA follows: TGTGCCAGCAGTTACGAGATTGGAGAGACCCAGTACTTC. It codes for CASSYEIGETQYF.

The rearrangement uses TRBV20-1 and TRBJ1-2, with D perhaps TRBD1 (5 bases). With 6 bases removed from V and 5 bases from J, the gap between germline ends came to 10 bases. Germline V gene sequence: CDR1 DFQATT, CDR2 SNEGSKA (reference sequence). CDR3 length equals 11 residues. CDR3 amino acids: CSAPREYGYTF. DNA for the CDR3: TGCAGTGCGCCCAGGGAATATGGCTACACCTTC.

This chain joins TRBV6-2 or TRBV6-3 and TRBJ2-7; a possible D gene is TRBD1 (5 bases). V was trimmed by 5 bases and J by 3 bases, leaving 14 bases between them. Germline CDR1 reads MNHEY; CDR2 reads SVGEGT. This CDR3 has 14 amino acids. The chain's CDR3 is CASSPRALVYEQYF. CDR3 nucleotides: TGTGCCAGCAGTCCCAGGGCATTAGTCTACGAGCAGTACTTC.

This chain connects TRBV5-1 to TRBJ1-4, with D uncertain. The CDR3 is made up of 15 amino acids. The germline V gene encodes CDR1 SGHRS and CDR2 YFSETQ. Between the trimmed V and J ends, which lost 0 bases and 8 bases, there was a span of 14 bases. This CDR3 is CASSLDQAGIEKLFF. The CDR3 DNA sequence: TGCGCCAGCAGCTTGGACCAGGCCGGGATCGAAAAACTGTTTTTT.

The chain combines TRBV3-1 (or the pseudogene TRBV3-2) with TRBJ1-2; TRBD1 agrees at 7 bases. There are 14 residues in the CDR3. CDR1 is LGHDT, CDR2 YNNKEL, per germline (reference sequence). Germline trimming cut 2 bases from V and 6 bases from J; bases unmatched to any gene: 6. Here the CDR3 DNA reads TGTGCCAGCAGCCAATTCGACAGGGCGGATGGCTACACCTTC. Its translation: CASSQFDRADGYTF.

Concerning this clone itself: The junction and the germline gene differ at one end; a read error may be behind it. This sequence joins TRBV5-6 and TRBJ2-7, with TRBD2 identical over 10 bases. The CDR3 length is 13 residues. CDR1 is SGHDT, CDR2 YYEEEE, per germline. The CDR3 nucleotides are TGTGCCCGCAGCGGGGGGGGCGGGACCGGGCAGTACTTC. Residues: CARSGGGGTGQYF.

The chain combines TRBV7-2 with TRBJ1-6, with D perhaps TRBD1 (5 bases). The CDR3 runs to 16 residues. V was cut by 1 base and J by 9 bases, with 16 bases left in between. The germline V gene encodes CDR1 SGHTA and CDR2 FQGNSA. The CDR3 spells CASSLGAWGTSSPLHF. The CDR3 region has the DNA TGTGCCAGCAGCTTAGGGGCTTGGGGCACCAGTTCACCCCTCCACTTT.

The gene calls are TRBV5-6 and TRBJ2-1; 9 bases are a match to TRBD1. The trim removed 0 bases at V and 0 bases at J, leaving 10 bases unmatched. Germline V gene data show CDR1 as SGHDT and CDR2 as YYEEEE. The CDR3 loop spans 19 amino acids. The CDR3 loop reads CASSLVGTGRLSSYNEQFF. The CDR3 DNA follows: TGTGCCAGCAGCTTGGTCGGGACAGGGCGTCTTAGCTCCTACAATGAGCAGTTCTTC.

This clone has more than one count but fewer than ten. In DNA, the CDR3 is TGTGCCAGCAGCTTGGGTGGCGGGTATAATTCACCCCTCCACTTT. The encoded protein is CASSLGGGYNSPLHF. The chain recombines TRBV5-4 with TRBJ1-6, with unresolved D. Trimming took off 0 bases at V and 4 bases at J, with 8 bases between the two ends. Per germline, CDR1 SGHNT and CDR2 YYREEE (reference sequence). The CDR3 loop spans 15 amino acids.

The CDR3 is CASSSQTGGNTGELFF. CDR3 bases: TGCGCCAGCAGCTCACAGACAGGGGGCAACACCGGGGAGCTGTTTTTT. V and J are TRBV5-1 and TRBJ2-2; 10 bases align to TRBD1. The V and J ends lost 3 bases and 2 bases, in that order; junction bases with no gene match: 4. The CDR3 is made up of 16 amino acids. In germline, CDR1 is SGHRS, CDR2 YFSETQ.

The V gene is TRBV11-2, the J gene TRBJ2-7; maybe TRBD1 (5 bases). The germline V and J ends were trimmed by 5 bases and 3 bases, with 11 bases remaining between them. The CDR3 contains 13 residues. Germline loops: CDR1 SGHAT, CDR2 FQNNGV. The CDR3 here is CASSQTVNYEQYF. The DNA of the CDR3 is TGTGCCAGCAGCCAGACAGTTAACTACGAGCAGTACTTC.

The rearrangement links TRBV6-5 to TRBJ2-2; TRBD2 is a possible D gene (6 bases). V lost 7 bases, J lost 4 bases, and 10 bases lay in between. Germline loops: CDR1 MNHEY, CDR2 SVGAGI. This CDR3 is built from 13 residues. The CDR3 bases are TGTGCCAGCAAAATCGGGAGCACCGGGGAGCTGTTTTTT. This codes for CASKIGSTGELFF.

The rearrangement uses TRBV9 and TRBJ2-5; TRBD2 aligns across 14 bases. Germline V gene sequence: CDR1 SGDLS, CDR2 YYNGEE. V lost 4 bases and J lost 2; bases outside the gene matches: 4. The CDR3 covers 16 residues. CDR3 sequence reads: CASSPWTSGGQETQYF. In nucleotides, the CDR3 is TGTGCCAGCAGCCCCTGGACTAGCGGGGGGCAAGAGACCCAGTACTTC.

The chain is built from TRBV18 and TRBJ2-7, with D maybe TRBD1 (6 bases). The CDR3 sequence is 12 residues long. Germline assignment: CDR1 KGHSH and CDR2 LQKENI. The ends were cut back, 2 bases at V and 5 bases at J, with 7 bases in the middle. CDR3 protein: CASSPNRDEQYF. The CDR3 DNA reads TGTGCCAGCTCACCAAACAGGGACGAGCAGTACTTC. Combining the CDR3 with reference TRBV18 and TRBJ2-7 gives the whole variable domain NAGVMQNPRHLVRRRGQEARLRCSPMKGHSHVYWYRQLPEEGLKFMVYLQKENIIDESGMPKERFSAEFPKEGPSILRIQQVVRGDSAAYFCASSPNRDEQYFGPGTRLTVT.

The chain couples TRBV6-5 to TRBJ1-2; 9 positions match TRBD1. V shed 5 bases, J shed 8 bases, and the junction held 6 bases outside the gene matches. Germline V gene data show CDR1 as MNHEY and CDR2 as SVGAGI. The CDR3 covers 13 residues. The CDR3 loop reads CASSTTGGGGYTF. The CDR3 DNA is TGTGCCAGCAGTACGACAGGGGGGGGCGGCTACACCTTC.

The chain uses TRBV4-1 and TRBJ2-7; tentative D call: TRBD1 (5 bases). V lost 1 base and J lost 3, with 7 bases in between. The length of the CDR3 is 13 residues. The germline gives CDR1 MGHRA, CDR2 YSYEKL. Here the CDR3 reads CASSQGTNYEQYF. In nucleotides, the CDR3 is TGCGCCAGCAGCCAAGGGACAAACTACGAGCAGTACTTC.

The chain couples TRBV28 to TRBJ1-5; the match to TRBD1 covers 9 bases. The V segment lost 5 bases and the J segment 6 bases; nucleotides outside the gene matches: 8. CDR1 MDHEN and CDR2 SYDVKM come from the germline V gene. The CDR3 consists of 15 residues. In DNA form, the CDR3 reads TGTGCCAGCAGTGCGGGACAGGGTATGGGTCAGCCCCAGCATTTT. Translated, it gives CASSAGQGMGQPQHF.

The chain uses TRBV10-3 and TRBJ2-3, with 13 bases fitting TRBD2. V lost 10 bases, J lost 0 bases, and 4 bases stayed unmatched. Per the germline V gene, CDR1 is ENHRY and CDR2 is SYGVKD. The CDR3 is 15 residues long. The CDR3 region has the DNA TGTGCCACCTTGGGACTAGCGGGGAGCACAGATACGCAGTATTTT. It specifies CATLGLAGSTDTQYF.

The V call is TRBV9, the J call TRBJ1-2; 8 bases fit TRBD1. From germline, CDR1 is SGDLS and CDR2 YYNGEE. The length of the CDR3 is 16 residues. Trimming at V came to 3 bases and at J to 3 bases, leaving 10 bases not matched to a gene. Written as DNA, the CDR3 is TGTGCCAGCAGCGGGGTCGGACAGGGCTTTTACTATGGCTACACCTTC. Translation: CASSGVGQGFYYGYTF.

V gene TRBV6-1 combines with J gene TRBJ2-5; D is undetermined. Germline CDR1 and CDR2: MNHNS and SASEGT. The CDR3 runs 13 residues. The V gene lost 2 bases and the J gene lost 8 bases, with 12 bases spanning the gap. The CDR3 loop is CASSERELLTQYF. CDR3 bases: TGTGCCAGCAGTGAAAGAGAGCTACTAACCCAGTACTTC.

The V call is TRBV5-1, the J call TRBJ2-3; TRBD2 aligns across 11 bases. The CDR3 loop spans 17 amino acids. From germline, CDR1 is SGHRS and CDR2 YFSETQ. V was pared by 5 bases and J by 2 bases, with 10 bases of the junction left unmatched. The CDR3 reads CASSPGTSGPHTDTQYF. Here the CDR3 DNA reads TGCGCCAGCAGTCCCGGGACTAGCGGTCCCCACACAGATACGCAGTATTTT.

The rearrangement uses TRBV29-1 and TRBJ2-7; possibly TRBD2 for D (5 bases). Germline V gene lookup returns CDR1 SQVTM and CDR2 ANQGSEA. V lost 7 bases to trimming and J lost 3 bases, with 10 bases between them. The CDR3 covers 11 residues. The DNA for the CDR3 is TGCAGCGCGAAGGAGGTCTACGAGCAGTACTTC. Residues: CSAKEVYEQYF.